This record concerns one TCR beta chain sequence. Antigen unknown. The protocol was immunoSEQ multiplex PCR, while the TCRdb copy is restricted to in-frame clones and leaves out a portion. The sample holds tens of thousands of clones, 80% to 95% seen once. The data are from a study of early stage breast cancer tumors. Study context: ER+/PR+/HER2- status applied to about 70% of the 16 invasive breast tumors. Study outcomes and limitations: Tumor and normal breast were distinguished via blood comparison in about 90% of the 16 patients. Compared with adjacent normal breast, tumors showed 2 to 2.5-fold denser, more clonal T cells. Enriched TCRB sequences shared across patients were mostly commonly generated sequences.

Trimming at V came to 4 bases and at J to 7 bases, leaving 8 bases not matched to a gene. Germline lookup yields CDR1 MGHDK and CDR2 SYGVNS. The CDR3 is made up of 15 amino acids. This sequence was found in a person aged 65 to 79 with breast cancer. J is TRBJ1-4 and V is TRBV25-1; 8 positions agree with TRBD1. Sequencing was performed on blood. CDR3 loop: CASSGWTGRGEKLFF. CDR3 DNA: TGTGCCAGCAGTGGCTGGACAGGGCGGGGTGAAAAACTGTTTTTT. Supplemented by reference TRBV25-1 and TRBJ1-4, the full variable domain reads EADIYQTPRYLVIGTGKKITLECSQTMGHDKMYWYQQDPGMELHLIHYSYGVNSTEKGDLSSESTVSRIRTEHFPLTLESARPSHTSQYLCASSGWTGRGEKLFFGSGTQLSVL.